The 18 T cell receptor beta chains below were found in one sample sequenced in a study of shared clonotypes between healthy human individuals. TCRdb's copy holds only in-frame clones and misses some; the assay was immunoSEQ multiplex PCR. The sample carries about 490,000 clones, around 80% recorded once. Sequencing was carried out using PBMCs. These receptor sequences come from a middle-aged woman in good health. Some clones in this sample may be carry-over from other donors' samples.

The chain joins TRBV7-2 to TRBJ1-2; D unresolved. CDR3 length: 14 residues. Germline lookup yields CDR1 SGHTA and CDR2 FQGNSA. V was trimmed by 1 base and J by 4 bases, leaving 10 bases between them. CDR3 region: CASSLGIGAYGYTF. CDR3 DNA: TGTGCCAGCAGCTTAGGTATAGGCGCCTATGGCTACACCTTC.

Turning to this clone: Relative to the germline gene, one junction end is altered; a read error may explain this. The chain is built from TRBV7-7 and TRBJ2-5; 10 positions match TRBD2. The CDR3 runs 15 residues. Germline CDR1 SSHAT, CDR2 FNYEAQ (reference sequence). The chain's CDR3 is CASSPGLAPQETQYF. The DNA of the CDR3 is TGTGCTAGCAGCCCGGGACTAGCGCCCCAAGAGACCCAGTACTTC.

J is TRBJ1-1 and V is TRBV7-3; TRBD1 matches at 11 bases. This CDR3 contains 16 residues. The V gene end was trimmed by 2 bases and the J gene end by 4 bases; junction bases not matched to a gene: 6. Germline V gene sequence: CDR1 SGHTA, CDR2 FQGTGA. The CDR3 DNA reads TGTGCCAGCAGCTTAGGGACAGGGGGGTTGGGCACTGAAGCTTTCTTT. Protein product: CASSLGTGGLGTEAFF.

The chain has TRBV10-3 and TRBJ2-7, with TRBD1 matching over 8 bases. Per the germline V gene, CDR1 is ENHRY and CDR2 is SYGVKD. This CDR3 has 17 residues. Unmatched junction bases numbered 13, after V lost 3 bases and J lost 3 bases. CDR3 coding DNA: TGTGCCATCAGTGAAAGTCAGGGGGCGAACAATTACTACGAGCAGTACTTC. It encodes CAISESQGANNYYEQYF.

This clone was seen a single time. This chain connects TRBV18 to TRBJ2-7; D not certain. V lost 1 base and J lost 3, with 13 bases in between. The CDR3 has 15 residues. Germline V gene lookup returns CDR1 KGHSH and CDR2 LQKENI. The CDR3 sequence: CASSPRLPRHYEQYF. In nucleotides, the CDR3 is TGTGCCAGCTCACCACGGCTTCCGCGCCACTACGAGCAGTACTTC.

This sequence joins TRBV28 and TRBJ2-7; D may be TRBD2 (5 bases). The CDR3 length is 15 residues. The V and J ends lost 4 bases and 2 bases respectively, with 15 bases between them. The germline V gene encodes CDR1 MDHEN and CDR2 SYDVKM. This CDR3 is CASSSERPPPYEQYF. Here the CDR3 DNA reads TGTGCCAGCAGTTCCGAGCGGCCGCCACCCTACGAGCAGTACTTC.

The rearrangement joins TRBV5-1 to TRBJ1-2, with 7 nucleotides matching TRBD1. Germline CDR1 SGHRS, CDR2 YFSETQ. There are 13 residues in the CDR3. The trim removed 4 bases at V and 8 bases at J, leaving 8 bases unmatched. The CDR3 nucleotides read TGCGCCAGCAGCCCCGGGACAGCGGACGGCTACACCTTC. Its protein is CASSPGTADGYTF.

The rearrangement links TRBV7-3 to TRBJ2-5; D remains ambiguous. The CDR3 runs to 14 residues. The germline CDR1 and CDR2 sequences are SGHTA and FQGTGA. V was trimmed by 2 bases and J by 5 bases, leaving 12 bases between them. The CDR3 sequence is CASSLGAAGETQYF. In DNA, the CDR3 is TGTGCCAGCAGCTTAGGTGCAGCCGGGGAGACCCAGTACTTC.

CDR3 in amino acids: CASGRGSMNTEAFF. Here the CDR3 DNA reads TGTGCTAGTGGTCGAGGGAGCATGAACACTGAAGCTTTCTTT. The chain has TRBV12-5 and TRBJ1-1; the D is unclear. Looked up from germline, CDR1 is LGHNT and CDR2 is FRNRAP. V was shortened by 5 bases and J by 0 bases, with 10 bases between the two germline ends. CDR3 size: 14 residues.

Comment on this clone: Within the sample, other DNA sequences also encode this same CDR3. V is TRBV2 and J is TRBJ1-4; D might be TRBD1 (6 bases). From germline, CDR1 is SNHLY and CDR2 FYNNEI. Trimming removed 4 bases from V and 4 bases from J, with 10 bases in between. This CDR3 comprises 14 residues. The CDR3 nucleotides read TGTGCCAGCAGTGCTGGACAGATTAATGAAAAACTGTTTTTT. Translated, it gives CASSAGQINEKLFF.

The CDR3 DNA sequence: TGTGCCAGCAGCTTAGTGTATACCACAGATACGCAGTATTTT. It specifies CASSLVYTTDTQYF. This chain uses TRBV7-8 with TRBJ2-3; D is unresolved. The CDR3 totals 14 residues. Germline V gene sequence: CDR1 SGHVS, CDR2 FQNEAQ. V gave up 1 base and J gave up 2 bases, with 7 bases separating them.

V gene TRBV7-2 combines with J gene TRBJ2-5, with 7 bases matching TRBD2. The J call may be mistaken, given a closer DNA end match to TRBJ2-7. Germline CDR1 SGHTA, CDR2 FQGNSA. The CDR3 contains 14 residues. CDR3 region: CASSLSGLAYEQYF. The CDR3 coding sequence is TGTGCCAGCAGCTTATCTGGACTAGCCTACGAGCAGTACTTC.

V is TRBV9 and J is TRBJ2-1, with D possibly matching TRBD1 (6 bases). Trimming removed 4 bases from V and 4 bases from J, with 15 bases in between. The CDR3 is made up of 15 amino acids. Germline V gene sequence: CDR1 SGDLS, CDR2 YYNGEE. CDR3 in amino acids: CASSTGSGVYNEQFF. In DNA form, the CDR3 reads TGTGCCAGCAGCACCGGCTCAGGGGTTTACAATGAGCAGTTCTTC.

Comment on this clone: Within the sample, other DNA sequences also encode this same CDR3. CDR3 sequence (DNA): TGCAGCGTTGAGGCAGGGGGCTGGACTGAAGCTTTCTTT. It codes for CSVEAGGWTEAFF. This chain uses TRBV29-1 with TRBJ1-1; 8 bases match TRBD1. After removal of 3 bases from V and 5 bases from J, the junction contained 5 bases not matched to a gene. The CDR3 spans 13 residues. Per the germline V gene, CDR1 is SQVTM and CDR2 is ANQGSEA.

J is TRBJ2-7 and V is TRBV6-5; TRBD2 aligns across 12 bases. CDR1 is MNHEY, CDR2 SVGAGI, per germline. The CDR3 spans 14 residues. J lost 2 bases, V lost 6 bases, and 2 bases had no gene match. The CDR3 DNA reads TGTGCCAGCAGGCGACTAGCGGGGGCCTACGAGCAGTACTTC. Its translation: CASRRLAGAYEQYF.

CDR3 protein: CASRPTGGAGEQYF. In DNA, the CDR3 is TGTGCCAGCAGACCGACAGGGGGCGCGGGGGAGCAGTACTTC. The chain joins TRBV28 to TRBJ2-7; 10 bases line up with TRBD1. The CDR3 loop spans 14 amino acids. Trimming at V came to 6 bases and at J to 7 bases, leaving 9 bases not matched to a gene. Germline lookup yields CDR1 MDHEN and CDR2 SYDVKM. The whole variable domain, remainder taken from reference TRBV28 and TRBJ2-7, is DVKVTQSSRYLVKRTGEKVFLECVQDMDHENMFWYRQDPGLGLRLIYFSYDVKMKEKGDIPEGYSVSREKKERFSLILESASTNQTSMYLCASRPTGGAGEQYFGPGTRLTVT.

V and J are TRBV27 and TRBJ2-5; 10 bases are shared with TRBD2. Germline CDR1 reads MNHEY; CDR2 reads SMNVEV (reference sequence). The CDR3 spans 13 residues. The J segment lost 6 bases and the V segment lost 5 bases, leaving 3 bases of the junction unmatched. The CDR3 loop reads CASSQGLAKTQYF. CDR3 coding DNA: TGTGCCAGCAGTCAGGGACTAGCGAAGACCCAGTACTTC.

This chain uses TRBV19 with TRBJ2-1; the D gene is possibly TRBD1 (6 bases). The CDR3 is made up of 17 amino acids. Between the trimmed V and J ends, which lost 7 bases and 1 base, there was a span of 20 bases. Germline lookup yields CDR1 LNHDA and CDR2 SQIVND (reference sequence). CDR3 sequence reads: CASTYRAISGSYNEQFF. The CDR3 coding sequence is TGTGCCAGTACTTACAGGGCTATTTCCGGATCCTACAATGAGCAGTTCTTC.